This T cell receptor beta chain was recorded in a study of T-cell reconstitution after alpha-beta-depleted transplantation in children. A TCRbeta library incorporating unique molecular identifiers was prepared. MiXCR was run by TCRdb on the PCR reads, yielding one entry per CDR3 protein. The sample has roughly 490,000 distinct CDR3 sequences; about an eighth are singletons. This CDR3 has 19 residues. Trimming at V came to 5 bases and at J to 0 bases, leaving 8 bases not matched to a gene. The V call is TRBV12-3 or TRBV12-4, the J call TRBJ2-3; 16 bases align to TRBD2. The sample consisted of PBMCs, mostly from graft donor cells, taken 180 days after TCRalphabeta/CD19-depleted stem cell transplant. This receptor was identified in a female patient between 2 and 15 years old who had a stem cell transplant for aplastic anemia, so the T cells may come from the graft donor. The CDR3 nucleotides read TGTGCCAGCAGTCCGGGACTAGCGGGAGGGCCAGCTAGCACAGATACGCAGTATTTT. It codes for CASSPGLAGGPASTDTQYF.